This TCR beta chain was sequenced in a study of cytomegalovirus exposure and HLA in healthy donors. Measured with immunoSEQ multiplex PCR; TCRdb has only the in-frame clones, and not every one. The table records 150,000 to 200,000 clones, about 95% of them present only once. Study-level points and caveats: In vitro work confirmed that a few CMV-associated chains recognize CMV antigens. High specificity and sensitivity for cytomegalovirus status were reported for the classifier.

The CDR3 is 12 amino acids. The germline gives CDR1 MDHEN, CDR2 SYDVKM. The ends were cut back, 2 bases at V and 7 bases at J, with 6 bases in the middle. A word on this clone: Its specificity is not known.

The J gene is TRBJ1-5, the V gene TRBV28; D unclear. The sequencing input was PBMCs. This receptor was taken from a woman under 30 in good health and CMV-seronegative. For the CDR3, the DNA is TGTGCCAGCAGTTTAGGAGGACAGCCCCAGCATTTT. As protein: CASSLGGQPQHF.